Shown below are 31 T cell receptor beta chains from a single sample sequenced in a study of CD8+ T cells in alopecia areata. The treatment denotes: oral pan-JAK inhibitor, 5-10 mg twice daily. Investigators isolated RNA and reverse transcribed it into cDNA to act as the sequencing template. Profiled with immunoSEQ multiplex PCR; TCRdb holds only in-frame clones, not every one. The data show around 300,000 clones, 60% seen once. Material: CD4+ T cells sorted from blood, obtained between weeks 51 and 52, from a patient treated with tofacitinib. The receptors were sampled from a human donor with alopecia areata.

This clone was seen a few times. This rearrangement joins TRBV7-2 to TRBJ1-4; unclear D gene. CDR1 is SGHTA and CDR2 is FQGNSA in the germline V gene. The CDR3 runs 16 residues. V lost 5 bases and J 8 bases, leaving 21 bases between the germline ends. The CDR3 region is CASSPSAGIVREKLFF. CDR3 coding DNA: TGTGCCAGCAGCCCCTCGGCCGGGATTGTCCGGGAAAAACTGTTTTTT.

A remark on this clone: Other DNA sequences in this specimen translate into the identical CDR3. CDR3 bases: TGTGCCTGGAGTGATAGCACAGATACGCAGTATTTT. Its translation: CAWSDSTDTQYF. The chain recombines TRBV30 with TRBJ2-3; D not certain. The V end was cut by 1 base, the J end by 0 bases, with 2 bases between. The CDR3 is 12 residues long. Germline loops: CDR1 GTSNPN, CDR2 SVGIG (reference sequence).

The chain uses TRBV27 and TRBJ1-2; D not resolved. Germline V CDR1 and CDR2: MNHEY, SMNVEV (reference sequence). V was pared by 0 bases and J by 0 bases, with 8 bases between. CDR3 length: 15 amino acids. CDR3 in amino acids: CASSLSLATNYGYTF. In DNA, the CDR3 is TGTGCCAGCAGTTTATCGTTAGCAACTAACTATGGCTACACCTTC.

The V and J genes are TRBV5-1 and TRBJ2-2; weak D call: TRBD1 (6 bases). The V and J ends lost 0 bases and 6 bases respectively, with 12 bases between them. Germline CDR1 is SGHRS and CDR2 is YFSETQ. This CDR3 comprises 15 residues. The CDR3 DNA reads as TGCGCCAGCAGCTTGGCACAGGGCGGGCCCGGGGAGCTGTTTTTT. This gives the protein CASSLAQGGPGELFF.

The chain uses TRBV9 and TRBJ2-7, with D possibly matching TRBD1 (5 bases). The germline V gene has CDR1 SGDLS and CDR2 YYNGEE. The CDR3 has 13 residues. V gave up 7 bases and J gave up 2 bases, with 13 bases separating them. CDR3 nucleotides: TGTGCCAGCTCCAAGGGGCTGACCTACGAGCAGTACTTC. Translation: CASSKGLTYEQYF.

The CDR3 loop reads CASSPRTLGTEAFF. In DNA form, the CDR3 reads TGTGCCAGCAGCCCTCGGACCTTGGGCACTGAAGCTTTCTTT. The chain is built from TRBV7-8 and TRBJ1-1; unclear D gene. Germline V CDR1 and CDR2: SGHVS, FQNEAQ. Trimming removed 5 bases from V and 4 bases from J, with 14 bases in between. This CDR3 region has 14 residues.

The rearrangement uses TRBV29-1 and TRBJ1-1; possibly TRBD1 for D (5 bases). Trimming removed 4 bases at V and 0 bases at J, with 9 bases between. The length of the CDR3 is 13 residues. Germline V gene data show CDR1 as SQVTM and CDR2 as ANQGSEA. CDR3 DNA: TGCAGCGTTGGGACAATCATGAACACTGAAGCTTTCTTT. Its translation: CSVGTIMNTEAFF. Using reference TRBV29-1 and TRBJ1-1 for the parts outside the CDR3, the full variable domain is SAVISQKPSRDICQRGTSLTIQCQVDSQVTMMFWYRQQPGQSLTLIATANQGSEATYESGFVIDKFPISRPNLTFSTLTVSNMSPEDSSIYLCSVGTIMNTEAFFGQGTRLTVV.

This clone was observed a few times. The same CDR3 is also encoded by other DNA sequences in this sample. The rearrangement uses TRBV30 and TRBJ2-7; a weak D match, TRBD1 (5 bases). V was shortened by 0 bases and J by 3 bases, with 12 bases between the two germline ends. This CDR3 is 14 amino acids long. In germline, CDR1 is GTSNPN, CDR2 SVGIG (reference sequence). In DNA form, the CDR3 reads TGTGCCTGGAGTGTTAGGGGCCGAAGCTACGAGCAGTACTTC. Encoded protein: CAWSVRGRSYEQYF.

This clone was detected once. Relative to the germline gene, one junction end is altered; a read error may explain this. The chain links TRBV7-7 to TRBJ2-5, with 7 bases identical to TRBD1. This CDR3 spans 14 amino acids. CDR1 SSHAT and CDR2 FNYEAQ come from the germline V gene (reference sequence). In DNA, the CDR3 is TGTGCTAGCAGTCGGGACAGCGCTAGGGAGACCCAGTACTTC. Translation: CASSRDSARETQYF.

The rearrangement uses TRBV29-1 and TRBJ2-5, with a possible D match to TRBD2 (5 bases). V lost 3 bases and J 0 bases, leaving 8 bases between the germline ends. The CDR3 has 13 amino acids. Germline V gene lookup returns CDR1 SQVTM and CDR2 ANQGSEA. The CDR3 DNA follows: TGCAGCGTTGAGTCCGGGGACCAAGAGACCCAGTACTTC. It yields the protein CSVESGDQETQYF.

The chain is built from TRBV5-1 and TRBJ1-1; D gene unclear. V lost 0 bases and J 6 bases, leaving 15 bases between the germline ends. This CDR3 has 15 amino acids. CDR1 and CDR2 (germline): SGHRS, YFSETQ. CDR3 amino acids: CASSLAAGGFAEAFF. For the CDR3, the DNA is TGCGCCAGCAGCTTGGCCGCGGGAGGGTTCGCTGAAGCTTTCTTT.

The CDR3 loop is CASSPEAVTDTQYF. The CDR3 DNA sequence: TGCGCCAGCAGCCCGGAGGCGGTCACAGATACGCAGTATTTT. The rearrangement joins TRBV5-1 to TRBJ2-3; D is perhaps TRBD2 (5 bases). The CDR3 consists of 14 residues. Germline CDR1 SGHRS, CDR2 YFSETQ. V was clipped by 4 bases and J by 2 bases, with 11 bases between them. The full variable domain, rest sourced from reference TRBV5-1 and TRBJ2-3, is KAGVTQTPRYLIKTRGQQVTLSCSPISGHRSVSWYQQTPGQGLQFLFEYFSETQRNKGNFPGRFSGRQFSNSRSEMNVSTLELGDSALYLCASSPEAVTDTQYFGPGTRLTVL.

This chain joins TRBV13 and TRBJ2-2; D might be TRBD1 or TRBD2, each matching 6 bases. V was trimmed by 0 bases and J by 7 bases, leaving 12 bases between them. The CDR3 is 15 residues long. Germline CDR1 and CDR2: PRHDT and FYEKMQ (reference sequence). Here the CDR3 DNA reads TGTGCCAGCAGCTTAGGCCTCGGGGGCTACGGGGAGCTGTTTTTT. Translating it yields CASSLGLGGYGELFF.

The chain couples TRBV29-1 to TRBJ2-5; the match to TRBD1 covers 8 bases. J gave up 5 bases and V 6 bases, and 8 bases lay outside the gene matches. From germline, CDR1 is SQVTM and CDR2 ANQGSEA. The CDR3 is made up of 13 amino acids. Written as DNA, the CDR3 is TGCAGCGTCGACAGGGGCGCCATGGAGACCCAGTACTTC. Protein: CSVDRGAMETQYF. Full variable domain (rest looked up from reference TRBV29-1 and TRBJ2-5): SAVISQKPSRDICQRGTSLTIQCQVDSQVTMMFWYRQQPGQSLTLIATANQGSEATYESGFVIDKFPISRPNLTFSTLTVSNMSPEDSSIYLCSVDRGAMETQYFGPGTRLLVL.

This clone was observed a few times. This chain connects TRBV7-2 to TRBJ2-7; no clear D. Trimming took 5 bases from V and 2 from J, leaving 4 bases between them. This CDR3 contains 11 residues. Per the germline V gene, CDR1 is SGHTA and CDR2 is FQGNSA. The CDR3 sequence is CASSAAYEQYF. The DNA of the CDR3 is TGTGCCAGCAGCGCGGCCTACGAGCAGTACTTC. The full variable domain, rest sourced from reference TRBV7-2 and TRBJ2-7, is GAGVSQSPSNKVTEKGKDVELRCDPISGHTALYWYRQSLGQGLEFLIYFQGNSAPDKSGLPSDRFSAERTGGSVSTLTIQRTQQEDSAVYLCASSAAYEQYFGPGTRLTVT.

The genes are TRBV20-1 and TRBJ1-2, with D unresolved. V was pared by 1 base and J by 7 bases, with 4 bases between. The germline V gene has CDR1 DFQATT and CDR2 SNEGSKA (reference sequence). The CDR3 spans 10 residues. The CDR3 here is CSARAGGYTF. Written as DNA, the CDR3 is TGCAGTGCTAGAGCGGGTGGCTACACCTTC.

The chain is built from TRBV30 and TRBJ1-5, with D maybe TRBD1 (5 bases). The CDR3 spans 12 residues. V was trimmed by 1 base and J by 7 bases, leaving 8 bases between them. Germline V gives CDR1 GTSNPN, CDR2 SVGIG (reference sequence). This CDR3 is CAWSGGTQPQHF. CDR3 bases: TGTGCCTGGAGTGGAGGGACGCAGCCCCAGCATTTT.

This sequence joins TRBV2 and TRBJ1-1, with D perhaps matching TRBD1 (5 bases). Trimming took off 3 bases at V and 6 bases at J, with 8 bases between the two ends. The CDR3 is 12 residues long. The germline gives CDR1 SNHLY, CDR2 FYNNEI. The CDR3 protein is CASSDRGAEAFF. The CDR3 region has the DNA TGTGCCAGCAGTGATCGGGGGGCTGAAGCTTTCTTT.

This rearrangement joins TRBV29-1 to TRBJ2-3; no reliable D call. The CDR3 extends over 17 amino acids. V was shortened by 7 bases and J by 1 base, with 24 bases between the two germline ends. Germline CDR1 reads SQVTM; CDR2 reads ANQGSEA. CDR3 protein: CSAEKDRLSYGTDTQYF. In DNA, the CDR3 is TGCAGCGCCGAAAAGGACCGACTCAGTTACGGCACAGATACGCAGTATTTT.

The rearrangement links TRBV9 to TRBJ2-5; D tentatively fits TRBD1 or TRBD2 (5 bases each). Germline V lookup: CDR1 SGDLS, CDR2 YYNGEE. The CDR3 totals 15 residues. Trimming removed 6 bases from V and 5 bases from J, with 20 bases in between. CDR3 region: CASTPHEGNIETQYF. CDR3 nucleotides: TGTGCCAGCACTCCCCACGAGGGGAATATCGAGACCCAGTACTTC.

The chain uses TRBV7-8 and TRBJ2-5; weak D call: TRBD1 (5 bases). Germline CDR1 SGHVS, CDR2 FQNEAQ. The CDR3 sequence is 14 residues long. Deletions cut 4 bases from V and 5 bases from J, with 14 bases between. CDR3 amino acids: CASSYFRGRETQYF. The CDR3 bases are TGTGCCAGCAGCTACTTTAGGGGTCGGGAGACCCAGTACTTC.

With respect to this clone: Other DNA variants within this sample encode the same CDR3. The chain uses TRBV30 and TRBJ1-6, with D maybe TRBD1 (5 bases). Trimming left V 1 base short and J 7 bases short, with 8 bases between. Germline V gene data show CDR1 as GTSNPN and CDR2 as SVGIG (reference sequence). This CDR3 comprises 13 residues. CDR3 sequence (DNA): TGTGCCTGGAGTGGGCAGGGAAATTCACCCCTCCACTTT. It is translated as CAWSGQGNSPLHF. The entire variable domain, with the rest obtained from reference TRBV30 and TRBJ1-6, is as follows: SQTIHQWPATLVQPVGSPLSLECTVEGTSNPNLYWYRQAAGRGLQLLFYSVGIGQISSEVPQNLSASRPQDRQFILSSKKLLLSDSGFYLCAWSGQGNSPLHFGNGTRLTVT.

This chain uses TRBV29-1 with TRBJ1-4, with D unclear. Trimming removed 5 bases from V and 3 bases from J, with 10 bases in between. Per germline, CDR1 SQVTM and CDR2 ANQGSEA. This CDR3 region has 13 residues. Written as DNA, the CDR3 is TGCAGCGTTCGACGAGCCCCTAATGAAAAACTGTTTTTT. Translation gives CSVRRAPNEKLFF. Combining the CDR3 with reference TRBV29-1 and TRBJ1-4 gives the whole variable domain SAVISQKPSRDICQRGTSLTIQCQVDSQVTMMFWYRQQPGQSLTLIATANQGSEATYESGFVIDKFPISRPNLTFSTLTVSNMSPEDSSIYLCSVRRAPNEKLFFGSGTQLSVL.

Worth noting for this clone: Germline and junction disagree at one end, which may indicate a read error. V is TRBV27 and J is TRBJ2-7, with 8 bases identical to TRBD1. The CDR3 totals 14 residues. Germline CDR1 is MNHEY and CDR2 is SMNVEV (reference sequence). The DNA of the CDR3 is TGTGCCAGCAGTTTAACAGGGGGAAATTACGCGCAGTACTTC. This codes for CASSLTGGNYAQYF.

In the case of this clone: Other DNA sequences in this specimen translate into the identical CDR3. The chain has TRBV18 and TRBJ2-7; 7 bases align to TRBD2. J lost 3 bases, V lost 6 bases, and 2 bases had no gene match. Germline V lookup: CDR1 KGHSH, CDR2 LQKENI. The CDR3 has 12 residues. The DNA of the CDR3 is TGTGCCAGCTCCCCGGGGGGCTACGAGCAGTACTTC. This encodes CASSPGGYEQYF.

The rearrangement links TRBV5-1 to TRBJ2-1; no clear D. This CDR3 spans 15 amino acids. V lost 0 bases and J lost 4, with 11 bases in between. CDR1 and CDR2 (germline): SGHRS, YFSETQ. CDR3 bases: TGCGCCAGCAGCTTGGAGGGAATTGGGTACAATGAGCAGTTCTTC. It encodes CASSLEGIGYNEQFF.

The chain links TRBV25-1 to TRBJ2-7; D perhaps matches TRBD1 (5 bases). The germline CDR1 and CDR2 sequences are MGHDK and SYGVNS. Trimming pared 2 bases from V and 7 bases from J, leaving 12 bases between. The CDR3 covers 13 residues. The CDR3 region is CASSEGALREQYF. CDR3 coding DNA: TGTGCCAGCAGTGAAGGGGCCCTACGAGAGCAGTACTTC.

This clone showed up just a few times. The chain couples TRBV29-1 to TRBJ2-3; 10 bases match TRBD2. The V gene end was trimmed by 7 bases and the J gene end by 2 bases; junction bases not matched to a gene: 6. CDR3 length: 14 amino acids. The germline V gene encodes CDR1 SQVTM and CDR2 ANQGSEA. The CDR3 region has the DNA TGCAGCGCCGCCGGGACTAGCGACACAGATACGCAGTATTTT. Amino acid sequence: CSAAGTSDTDTQYF.

This clone was detected a few times. The genes are TRBV5-6 and TRBJ2-6; 7 bases match TRBD1. V trimming: 4 bases; J trimming: 0 bases; junction bases outside the gene matches: 10. This CDR3 has 18 residues. CDR1 and CDR2 (germline): SGHDT, YYEEEE. CDR3 sequence: CASSVRQGRASGANVLTF. CDR3 in DNA: TGTGCCAGCAGCGTCCGACAGGGTAGGGCCTCTGGGGCCAACGTCCTGACTTTC.

The rearrangement joins TRBV29-1 to TRBJ1-2, with 9 bases lining up with TRBD1. CDR3 size: 12 residues. V was pared by 6 bases and J by 7 bases, with 6 bases of the junction left unmatched. CDR1 is SQVTM and CDR2 is ANQGSEA in the germline V gene. The CDR3 nucleotides are TGCAGCGTCCGGACAGGGGAAGGTGGCTACACCTTC. This gives the protein CSVRTGEGGYTF.

J is TRBJ2-7 and V is TRBV13; 7 positions match TRBD1. This CDR3 is 14 amino acids long. CDR1 is PRHDT and CDR2 is FYEKMQ in the germline V gene (reference sequence). V trimming: 5 bases; J trimming: 4 bases; junction bases outside the gene matches: 8. The CDR3 is CASSQPGQLYEQYF. CDR3 DNA: TGTGCCAGCAGCCAACCGGGACAGCTTTACGAGCAGTACTTC.